The 29 T cell receptor beta chains in this list originate from one sample, sequenced in a study of T cells in Graves' hyperthyroidism and ophthalmopathy. Researchers took RNA transcripts and amplified the TCR beta CDR3 regions from them. The study used the HTBI primer set for a first-round RT-PCR of the TCR CDR3. TCRdb independently ran MiXCR on the multiplex PCR reads; one entry per CDR3 protein. The table has hundreds of thousands of distinct CDR3 sequences, just under 45% seen once. The sample consisted of peripheral blood or thyroid tissue (not recorded which). The receptors were gathered from an adult man with Graves' disease, either hyperthyroidism or ophthalmopathy (not recorded which).

This chain uses TRBV29-1 with TRBJ1-2; TRBD1 agrees at 8 bases. The germline V gene encodes CDR1 SQVTM and CDR2 ANQGSEA. With 5 bases clipped from V and 0 bases from J, the junction kept 2 bases outside the gene matches. CDR3 length: 13 residues. For the CDR3, the DNA is TGCAGCGTTCAGGGGGCAACTAACTATGGCTACACCTTC. Residues: CSVQGATNYGYTF.

This clonotype was observed many times. The chain uses TRBV7-2 and TRBJ1-1; D unclear. The CDR3 covers 12 residues. The V gene lost 3 bases and the J gene lost 5 bases, with 7 bases spanning the gap. Germline CDR1 is SGHTA and CDR2 is FQGNSA. The CDR3 spells CASSLAETEAFF. CDR3 bases: TGTGCCAGCAGCTTGGCCGAGACTGAAGCTTTCTTT. The full variable domain, its missing parts supplied by reference TRBV7-2 and TRBJ1-1, is GAGVSQSPSNKVTEKGKDVELRCDPISGHTALYWYRQSLGQGLEFLIYFQGNSAPDKSGLPSDRFSAERTGGSVSTLTIQRTQQEDSAVYLCASSLAETEAFFGQGTRLTVV.

With regard to this clonotype: Given a much more abundant clone one base away, this may be a read error. The chain joins TRBV29-1 to TRBJ1-2, with D hard to call. Germline assignment: CDR1 SQVTM and CDR2 ANQGSEA. With 4 bases removed from V and 6 bases from J, the gap between germline ends came to 3 bases. CDR3 length equals 9 residues. In DNA form, the CDR3 reads TGCAGCGTTGGGAATGGCTACACCTTC. This gives the protein CSVGNGYTF.

This chain connects TRBV20-1 to TRBJ1-1; TRBD1 agrees at 7 bases. The germline V gene encodes CDR1 DFQATT and CDR2 SNEGSKA (reference sequence). V was clipped by 5 bases and J by 4 bases; unmatched bases: 7. CDR3 length: 13 amino acids. In DNA form, the CDR3 reads TGCAGTGCTTGGGACAGTCTGGGCACTGAAGCTTTCTTT. It is translated as CSAWDSLGTEAFF.

This clonotype came up a few times. The chain recombines TRBV29-1 with TRBJ2-7; 8 nucleotides agree with TRBD1. This CDR3 is built from 15 residues. Germline V lookup: CDR1 SQVTM, CDR2 ANQGSEA. Germline trimming cut 7 bases from V and 0 bases from J; bases unmatched to any gene: 11. The CDR3: CSANLRDRSSYEQYF. DNA for the CDR3: TGCAGCGCGAATTTGCGGGACAGGAGCTCCTACGAGCAGTACTTC.

For this clonotype: This could be a read error, since a much larger clone is one nucleotide away. The chain uses TRBV2 and TRBJ2-5; 7 nucleotides line up with TRBD1. Germline loops: CDR1 SNHLY, CDR2 FYNNEI. V trimming: 6 bases; J trimming: 7 bases; junction bases outside the gene matches: 14. This CDR3 has 15 amino acids. This CDR3 reads CASRKETGIAGTQYF. The CDR3 DNA sequence: TGTGCCAGCAGGAAGGAGACAGGGATTGCGGGGACCCAGTACTTC.

This clonotype was found many times. The V call is TRBV7-2, the J call TRBJ2-6; 8 bases map to TRBD2. The J segment lost 2 bases and the V segment lost 5 bases, leaving 8 bases of the junction unmatched. CDR3 size: 17 residues. CDR1 and CDR2 (germline): SGHTA, FQGNSA. The CDR3 DNA reads TGTGCCAGCAGCCTACAAGGACTAGCCCCTGGGGCCAACGTCCTGACTTTC. Translating gives CASSLQGLAPGANVLTF.

This clonotype was detected only a few times. This rearrangement joins TRBV12-3 or TRBV12-4 to TRBJ2-5; TRBD2 agrees at 11 bases. The V gene end was trimmed by 6 bases and the J gene end by 4 bases; junction bases not matched to a gene: 4. The CDR3 has 14 residues. The CDR3 spells CASSHTSGGETQYF. The CDR3 bases are TGTGCCAGCAGCCATACTAGCGGGGGAGAGACCCAGTACTTC.

This clonotype was observed a few times. The gene calls are TRBV7-9 and TRBJ1-1, with D tentatively TRBD1 (6 bases). Between the trimmed V and J ends, which lost 1 base and 1 base, there was a span of 16 bases. Germline lookup yields CDR1 SEHNR and CDR2 FQNEAQ (reference sequence). CDR3 size: 17 residues. CDR3 region: CASSLGVGGGRNTEAFF. CDR3 nucleotides: TGTGCCAGCAGCTTAGGGGTAGGAGGGGGTCGGAACACTGAAGCTTTCTTT.

Notes on this clonotype: A much larger clone lies a single base off, so this may be a read error. This chain links TRBV6-1 with TRBJ1-2; 10 bases fit TRBD1. From germline, CDR1 is MNHNS and CDR2 SASEGT. CDR3 length: 14 residues. J gave up 4 bases and V 6 bases, and 5 bases lay outside the gene matches. CDR3 bases: TGTGCCAGCAGAGGGACAGGGGCAATCTATGGCTACACCTTC. Protein sequence: CASRGTGAIYGYTF.

This rearrangement joins TRBV2 to TRBJ1-4, with 8 positions matching TRBD1. The CDR3 loop spans 15 amino acids. The V gene end was trimmed by 7 bases and the J gene end by 4 bases; junction bases not matched to a gene: 8. Germline assignment: CDR1 SNHLY and CDR2 FYNNEI. The CDR3 reads CASNSGTGVNEKLFF. The CDR3 DNA reads as TGTGCCAGCAATTCCGGGACAGGCGTTAATGAAAAACTGTTTTTT.

The chain has TRBV7-8 and TRBJ2-7; unclear D gene. The CDR3 is made up of 15 amino acids. CDR1 and CDR2 from the germline V gene are SGHVS and FQNEAQ. The V end lost 8 bases, the J end lost 3 bases, and 20 bases lay between the germline ends. The CDR3 loop is CASAQTDGLDYEQYF. CDR3 DNA sequence: TGTGCCAGCGCCCAGACGGATGGGTTGGACTACGAGCAGTACTTC.

There are a few counts of this clonotype. The chain carries TRBV7-2 and TRBJ1-2; 7 nucleotides align to TRBD1. Germline CDR1 SGHTA, CDR2 FQGNSA. This CDR3 has 15 residues. The ends lost 6 bases at V and 5 bases at J; junction bases unmatched: 12. The CDR3 DNA sequence: TGTGCCAGCAGGGACCGGACAGGCCTAGGGTATGGCTACACCTTC. Translating gives CASRDRTGLGYGYTF.

In this sample, this clonotype turned up a few times. The rearrangement uses TRBV7-9 and TRBJ2-7, with a tentative D call TRBD2 (6 bases). The CDR3 extends over 15 amino acids. V was cut by 5 bases and J by 4 bases, with 18 bases left in between. Per germline, CDR1 SEHNR and CDR2 FQNEAQ (reference sequence). The DNA for the CDR3 is TGTGCCAGCAGCCTCGGGACTCTAAACGGGTACGAGCAGTACTTC. It yields the protein CASSLGTLNGYEQYF.

The V and J genes are TRBV2 and TRBJ1-1, with D hard to call. V was cut by 3 bases and J by 5 bases, with 16 bases left in between. Germline CDR1 and CDR2: SNHLY and FYNNEI. The CDR3 sequence is 15 residues long. CDR3 amino acids: CASSEENLRTTEAFF. The CDR3 DNA sequence: TGTGCCAGCAGTGAGGAAAATCTACGAACTACTGAAGCTTTCTTT. The full variable domain, in which reference TRBV2 and TRBJ1-1 provide the parts outside the CDR3, is EPEVTQTPSHQVTQMGQEVILRCVPISNHLYFYWYRQILGQKVEFLVSFYNNEISEKSEIFDDQFSVERPDGSNFTLKIRSTKLEDSAMYFCASSEENLRTTEAFFGQGTRLTVV.

The genes are TRBV10-2 and TRBJ1-2; possible D gene TRBD1, 6 bases. Per the germline V gene, CDR1 is WSHSY and CDR2 is SAAADI. This CDR3 is built from 13 residues. V was cut by 6 bases and J by 8 bases, with 16 bases left in between. The DNA for the CDR3 is TGCGCCAGCAGCCCGGACGGGGGCGAAGGCTACACCTTC. It is translated as CASSPDGGEGYTF.

This clonotype was seen ten or more times. This sequence joins TRBV20-1 and TRBJ1-6; tentatively, D is TRBD1 (5 bases). V lost 0 bases and J 16 bases, leaving 19 bases between the germline ends. CDR1 is DFQATT and CDR2 is SNEGSKA in the germline V gene (reference sequence). The CDR3 is 14 amino acids. The CDR3 nucleotides are TGCAGTGCTAGAGATCAGGGCCACCTTTCCTTTCTCCACTTT. This sequence encodes CSARDQGHLSFLHF.

Remarks on this clonotype: A read error may be the cause here, since a much bigger clone is one base away. Here the CDR3 reads CSVADRGREKLFF. In DNA, the CDR3 is TGCAGCGTTGCAGACCGGGGCCGAGAAAAACTGTTTTTT. The chain is built from TRBV29-1 and TRBJ1-4; D is possibly TRBD1 (5 bases). V was cut by 4 bases and J by 8 bases, with 14 bases left in between. The CDR3 spans 13 residues. The germline CDR1 and CDR2 sequences are SQVTM and ANQGSEA.

With respect to this clonotype: The final CDR3 position lacks the conserved phenylalanine or tryptophan, pointing to a likely read error. The chain uses TRBV2 and TRBJ1-2; tentatively, D is TRBD1 (5 bases). V lost 5 bases and J 8 bases, leaving 15 bases between the germline ends. Germline loops: CDR1 SNHLY, CDR2 FYNNEI. The CDR3 runs 13 residues. This chain's CDR3 is CASSIQGITGYTL. The CDR3 DNA follows: TGTGCCAGCAGTATTCAGGGTATTACGGGCTACACCCTC.

This clonotype was found a few times. The chain is built from TRBV2 and TRBJ1-2; D is possibly TRBD1 (5 bases). Trimming took off 5 bases at V and 8 bases at J, with 21 bases between the two ends. This CDR3 has 15 residues. Germline V gene data show CDR1 as SNHLY and CDR2 as FYNNEI. CDR3 bases: TGTGCCAGCAGTTTCGGTGGACATCCTTCAAGCGGCTACACCTTC. Protein product: CASSFGGHPSSGYTF.

The count of this clonotype is one. The chain combines TRBV6-1 with TRBJ1-6; 7 bases line up with TRBD1. This CDR3 is built from 14 residues. V dropped 11 bases and J dropped 9; count of bases not matched to a gene: 13. In germline, CDR1 is MNHNS, CDR2 SASEGT. The CDR3 loop is CAWSPGTEGSPLHF. The CDR3 region has the DNA TGTGCCTGGAGTCCCGGGACAGAGGGTTCACCCCTCCACTTT.

The chain links TRBV10-3 to TRBJ2-7; 9 nucleotides align to TRBD1. CDR3 length equals 14 residues. The germline V gene encodes CDR1 ENHRY and CDR2 SYGVKD. J was trimmed by 3 bases and V by 10 bases; bases with no gene match: 10. The CDR3 bases are TGTGCCACGATAACCCCGGACAGGGGCTACGAGCAGTACTTC. It translates to CATITPDRGYEQYF.

The table lists this clonotype with many counts. The chain joins TRBV19 to TRBJ1-5, with 9 bases matching TRBD1. V gave up 3 bases and J gave up 3 bases; unmatched junction bases: 6. Looked up from germline, CDR1 is LNHDA and CDR2 is SQIVND (reference sequence). The CDR3 consists of 16 residues. As DNA, the CDR3 is TGTGCCAGTAGTATCCGAGGACAGGGGATCAATCAGCCCCAGCATTTT. Its translation is CASSIRGQGINQPQHF.

V is TRBV7-2 and J is TRBJ1-4; weak D call: TRBD1 (6 bases). The ends were cut back, 3 bases at V and 8 bases at J, with 13 bases in the middle. Per the germline V gene, CDR1 is SGHTA and CDR2 is FQGNSA. CDR3 length: 14 amino acids. The CDR3 DNA reads TGTGCCAGCAGCTTGGACAGCCTAATGGAAAAACTGTTTTTT. It is translated as CASSLDSLMEKLFF.

On this clonotype: A read error may be the cause here, since a much bigger clone is one base away. The V gene is TRBV24-1, the J gene TRBJ1-4, with D maybe TRBD1 (5 bases). Germline CDR1 is KGHDR and CDR2 is SFDVKD. This CDR3 region has 15 residues. The DNA of the CDR3 is TGTGCCACCAATGATGGCCGGGACTGGAATGAAAAACTGTTTTTT. This codes for CATNDGRDWNEKLFF.

The chain uses TRBV29-1 and TRBJ1-1; tentative D call: TRBD1 (6 bases). Trimming shortened V by 8 bases and J by 1 base, and 14 bases separated the two germline ends. Germline loops: CDR1 SQVTM, CDR2 ANQGSEA. The CDR3 is 13 residues long. CDR3 DNA sequence: TGCAGCTTTTACACAGGGACGAACACTGAAGCTTTCTTT. This codes for CSFYTGTNTEAFF.

The rearrangement joins TRBV19 to TRBJ1-3; tentatively, D is TRBD1 (5 bases). The CDR3 is made up of 14 amino acids. CDR1 LNHDA and CDR2 SQIVND come from the germline V gene (reference sequence). Trimming stripped 5 bases from V and 0 bases from J, with 8 bases between. The CDR3 coding sequence is TGTGCCAGTAGTTCGACAGACTCTGGAAACACCATATATTTT. Residues: CASSSTDSGNTIYF.

On this clonotype itself: It may be a read error: a sequence one base away is much more abundant. V and J are TRBV7-2 and TRBJ2-7, with D tentatively TRBD1 (5 bases). The length of the CDR3 is 11 residues. The germline gives CDR1 SGHTA, CDR2 FQGNSA. CDR3 bases: TGTGCCGGCAGCTTAACAGGAAGGCAGTACTTC. Translation: CAGSLTGRQYF.

Notes on this clonotype: Since the CDR3 does not end with the conserved phenylalanine or tryptophan, this likely comes from a read error. The DNA is omitted, as the CDR3 cannot be located on it reliably, and the CDR3 follows TCRdb's listing. The chain couples TRBV10-3 to TRBJ2-5; no check of the table's D call, TRBD1, against the DNA was made. Both ends counted, the CDR3 spans 11 residues. Germline assignment: CDR1 ENHRY and CDR2 SYGVKD. The CDR3 loop reads CAISESQGQGI.